What follows is one T cell receptor beta chain and its context. As yet, its antigen is unknown. The data were produced by immunoSEQ multiplex PCR, yet TCRdb's version contains in-frame clones alone and is incomplete. This sample has about 180,000 clones, with approximately 90% found just once. CDR1 GTSNPN and CDR2 SVGIG come from the germline V gene (reference sequence). Trimming took 3 bases from V and 2 from J, leaving 14 bases between them. The CDR3 totals 14 residues. This sample is part of a study of Ad26.COV2.S vaccination and SARS-CoV-2 variants. Study-level results: Recipients of either vaccine or placebo displayed similar breadth of non-spike TCRs. People who got the vaccine had more spike-specific TCR breadth than people who got placebo. Post-vaccination breadth of spike-specific CD8+ and CD4+ T cell responses was reportedly substantial.

The chain recombines TRBV30 with TRBJ2-7; TRBD2 might be the D (6 bases). Material: peripheral blood, obtained after recovery from COVID-19. The TCR sequence derives from a human donor who had recovered from COVID-19. The CDR3 spells CAWSTDGGPYEQYF. The DNA of the CDR3 is TGTGCCTGGAGCACTGACGGGGGTCCCTACGAGCAGTACTTC. Using reference TRBV30 and TRBJ2-7 for the parts outside the CDR3, the full variable domain is SQTIHQWPATLVQPVGSPLSLECTVEGTSNPNLYWYRQAAGRGLQLLFYSVGIGQISSEVPQNLSASRPQDRQFILSSKKLLLSDSGFYLCAWSTDGGPYEQYFGPGTRLTVT.